Each of the 2 T cell receptor beta chains below was sequenced from the same sample in a study of cytomegalovirus exposure and HLA in healthy donors. Libraries were prepared by immunoSEQ multiplex PCR; TCRdb keeps only in-frame clonotypes and omits some of them. The data contain 60,000 to 85,000 clones, approximately 96% of them singletons. Sequenced sample: PBMCs. Receptors were obtained from a young woman in good health and CMV-seropositive.

The chain links TRBV29-1 to TRBJ1-2; D not resolved. The V end was cut by 6 bases, the J end by 0 bases, with 14 bases between. Germline V gene sequence: CDR1 SQVTM, CDR2 ANQGSEA. This CDR3 is 14 amino acids long. In nucleotides, the CDR3 is TGCAGCGTCCTAGGAAGGCTATCTAACTATGGCTACACCTTC. This encodes CSVLGRLSNYGYTF. Using reference TRBV29-1 and TRBJ1-2 for the parts outside the CDR3, the full variable domain is SAVISQKPSRDICQRGTSLTIQCQVDSQVTMMFWYRQQPGQSLTLIATANQGSEATYESGFVIDKFPISRPNLTFSTLTVSNMSPEDSSIYLCSVLGRLSNYGYTFGSGTRLTVV.

This clone was picked up one time. The chain combines TRBV4-3 with TRBJ1-2; 7 positions match TRBD1. Germline-derived CDR1 and CDR2 are LGHNA and YSLEER. The CDR3 contains 14 residues. The V gene end was trimmed by 1 base and the J gene end by 8 bases; junction bases not matched to a gene: 7. The CDR3 protein is CASSQAQGIGGYTF. CDR3 DNA sequence: TGCGCCAGCAGCCAAGCACAGGGGATCGGAGGCTACACCTTC.